Shown below are 20 T cell receptor beta chains from a single sample sequenced in a study of radiation and T cells in renal cell carcinoma. Time point noted: blood 4 weeks post-SBRT, at nephrectomy. Treatment indicated: 15 Gy SBRT to primary tumor, nephrectomy 4 weeks later. This table comes from immunoSEQ multiplex PCR, and its TCRdb copy is limited to in-frame clones, with some not included. The sample carries approximately 150,000 clones, around nine tenths recorded once. Sequenced material: blood, taken from a patient whose treatment included radiotherapy and nephrectomy. The origin of the receptors is a woman aged 45 to 65 with renal cell carcinoma.

The chain recombines TRBV25-1 with TRBJ2-1; D remains unclear. The CDR3 extends over 16 amino acids. Trimming pared 4 bases from V and 1 base from J, leaving 14 bases between. CDR1 is MGHDK, CDR2 SYGVNS, per germline. As DNA, the CDR3 is TGTGCCAGCAGTGTGTTAGGAGACGATTCCTACAATGAGCAGTTCTTC. Translating gives CASSVLGDDSYNEQFF.

V gene TRBV5-6 combines with J gene TRBJ1-3; 10 bases fit TRBD1. From germline, CDR1 is SGHDT and CDR2 YYEEEE. J gave up 2 bases and V 4 bases, and 3 bases lay outside the gene matches. The CDR3 covers 15 residues. This CDR3 reads CASSVGQGTGNTIYF. The CDR3 DNA follows: TGTGCCAGCAGCGTGGGACAGGGGACTGGAAACACCATATATTTT.

The chain employs TRBV5-6 and TRBJ2-7; D is undetermined. Trimming left V 5 bases short and J 2 bases short, with 5 bases between. CDR1 and CDR2 from the germline V gene are SGHDT and YYEEEE. CDR3 length equals 11 residues. The CDR3 protein is CASSLTYEQYF. The CDR3 DNA follows: TGTGCCAGCAGTTTGACCTACGAGCAGTACTTC.

This clone was recorded only once. The chain uses TRBV20-1 and TRBJ2-1; D call uncertain. The germline CDR1 and CDR2 sequences are DFQATT and SNEGSKA (reference sequence). This CDR3 comprises 11 residues. V lost 3 bases to trimming and J lost 3 bases, with 3 bases between them. CDR3 loop: CSARDYNEQFF. The CDR3 bases are TGCAGTGCTAGGGACTACAATGAGCAGTTCTTC.

The CDR3 loop reads CASSQDEGFYGYTF. CDR3 sequence (DNA): TGTGCCAGCAGCCAAGATGAAGGGTTCTATGGCTACACCTTC. The V call is TRBV14, the J call TRBJ1-2; D gene unclear. Germline V gene lookup returns CDR1 SGHDN and CDR2 FVKESK. Trimming cost V 0 bases and J 4 bases, with 9 bases left between them. The CDR3 runs 14 residues.

Only one count was recorded for this clone. The chain couples TRBV6-1 to TRBJ1-1, with D possibly TRBD1 on 6 matching bases. Per the germline V gene, CDR1 is MNHNS and CDR2 is SASEGT. CDR3 length: 16 residues. The V gene lost 0 bases and the J gene lost 4 bases, with 15 bases spanning the gap. The CDR3 coding sequence is TGTGCCAGCAGTGAAGCGCTCCGGGGGCATAGCACTGAAGCTTTCTTT. Residues: CASSEALRGHSTEAFF.

The rearrangement links TRBV18 to TRBJ2-5; D ambiguous. The CDR3 has 11 residues. Trimming cost V 3 bases and J 5 bases, with 4 bases left between them. In germline, CDR1 is KGHSH, CDR2 LQKENI. The DNA for the CDR3 is TGTGCCAGCTCACCCCGGGAGACCCAGTACTTC. This sequence encodes CASSPRETQYF.

In this sample, this clone turned up once. The chain has TRBV19 and TRBJ2-1; D is unclear. The germline CDR1 and CDR2 sequences are LNHDA and SQIVND (reference sequence). Trimming took 4 bases from V and 5 from J, leaving 6 bases between them. The length of the CDR3 is 12 residues. CDR3 in DNA: TGTGCCAGTAGTAGGGTTAACAATGAGCAGTTCTTC. Protein sequence: CASSRVNNEQFF.

The gene calls are TRBV11-2 and TRBJ1-4; 8 nucleotides line up with TRBD1. The CDR3 has 15 residues. Germline V CDR1 and CDR2: SGHAT, FQNNGV. V was clipped by 4 bases and J by 7 bases; unmatched bases: 8. The CDR3 region has the DNA TGTGCCAGCAGCTCGGACAGGGAACGGTTTGAAAAACTGTTTTTT. As protein: CASSSDRERFEKLFF.

The rearrangement uses TRBV13 and TRBJ1-2; a possible D gene is TRBD1 (6 bases). From germline, CDR1 is PRHDT and CDR2 FYEKMQ (reference sequence). The CDR3 is made up of 14 amino acids. V was shortened by 3 bases and J by 2 bases, with 10 bases between the two germline ends. The CDR3 DNA sequence: TGTGCCAGCAGCTTTAAACAGGGAAACTATGGCTACACCTTC. Translation gives CASSFKQGNYGYTF. The whole variable domain, filled in from reference TRBV13 and TRBJ1-2, reads AAGVIQSPRHLIKEKRETATLKCYPIPRHDTVYWYQQGPGQDPQFLISFYEKMQSDKGSIPDRFSAQQFSDYHSELNMSSLELGDSALYFCASSFKQGNYGYTFGSGTRLTVV.

CDR3: CASSPQGASNHGYTF. The CDR3 nucleotides are TGTGCCAGCAGTCCACAGGGTGCCTCGAATCATGGCTACACCTTC. The chain has TRBV28 and TRBJ1-2; tentatively, D is TRBD1 (6 bases). V shed 5 bases and J shed 6 bases, with 19 bases lying between them. Germline CDR1 reads MDHEN; CDR2 reads SYDVKM. This CDR3 spans 15 amino acids.

This chain joins TRBV7-2 and TRBJ2-7; D gene ambiguous. This CDR3 comprises 13 residues. The V end lost 4 bases, the J end lost 2 bases, and 9 bases lay between the germline ends. The germline V gene has CDR1 SGHTA and CDR2 FQGNSA. The CDR3 DNA is TGTGCCAGCAGCTCTGCGCGCCCCTACGAGCAGTACTTC. As protein: CASSSARPYEQYF.

The table lists this clone with a few counts. Other DNA sequences in the same sample also yield this CDR3. The chain combines TRBV9 with TRBJ1-1, with D tentatively TRBD1 (5 bases). Germline CDR1 SGDLS, CDR2 YYNGEE. This CDR3 comprises 14 residues. V lost 0 bases to trimming and J lost 4 bases, with 10 bases between them. CDR3 sequence (DNA): TGTGCCAGCAGCGTAGGGGCAGGGTTCACTGAAGCTTTCTTT. Protein: CASSVGAGFTEAFF.

This clone was seen just once. The CDR3 DNA reads as TGTGCCAGCAGAACGGGACTAGTTTTGACAGATACGCAGTATTTT. Translating gives CASRTGLVLTDTQYF. This chain connects TRBV6-5 to TRBJ2-3; TRBD2 aligns across 8 bases. Germline V lookup: CDR1 MNHEY, CDR2 SVGAGI. There are 15 residues in the CDR3. The V segment lost 6 bases and the J segment 3 bases; nucleotides outside the gene matches: 8.

This clone was seen once. This sequence joins TRBV28 and TRBJ1-2, with D possibly TRBD1 on 6 matching bases. Germline V CDR1 and CDR2: MDHEN, SYDVKM. There are 13 residues in the CDR3. Trimming left V 3 bases short and J 8 bases short, with 13 bases between. CDR3 nucleotides: TGTGCCAGCAGTTTGCGCAGGGGCTACGGCTACACCTTC. Its translation: CASSLRRGYGYTF.

The chain combines TRBV7-2 with TRBJ1-6, with D perhaps matching TRBD1 (5 bases). Germline CDR1 is SGHTA and CDR2 is FQGNSA. This CDR3 spans 15 amino acids. With 0 bases removed from V and 7 bases from J, the gap between germline ends came to 10 bases. The CDR3 reads CASSLAGGGNSPLHF. The DNA of the CDR3 is TGTGCCAGCAGCTTAGCTGGGGGTGGAAATTCACCCCTCCACTTT. Looking up the rest from reference TRBV7-2 and TRBJ1-6 gives the full variable domain: GAGVSQSPSNKVTEKGKDVELRCDPISGHTALYWYRQSLGQGLEFLIYFQGNSAPDKSGLPSDRFSAERTGGSVSTLTIQRTQQEDSAVYLCASSLAGGGNSPLHFGNGTRLTVT.

This sequence joins TRBV28 and TRBJ1-2; 8 bases are shared with TRBD1. Germline V gene data show CDR1 as MDHEN and CDR2 as SYDVKM. There are 13 residues in the CDR3. The V segment lost 7 bases and the J segment 8 bases; nucleotides outside the gene matches: 9. The CDR3 loop is CASMIGQGRGYTF. The CDR3 DNA sequence: TGTGCCAGCATGATAGGACAGGGACGGGGCTACACCTTC.

The rearrangement joins TRBV30 to TRBJ1-2; D ambiguous. The germline V gene has CDR1 GTSNPN and CDR2 SVGIG (reference sequence). V gave up 5 bases and J gave up 6 bases, with 13 bases separating them. CDR3 length: 12 amino acids. CDR3 sequence: CAWRRPGDGYTF. DNA of the CDR3: TGTGCCTGGCGAAGACCCGGGGATGGCTACACCTTC.

This clone was observed a handful of times. The genes are TRBV27 and TRBJ1-6; 7 bases align to TRBD1. The CDR3 covers 15 residues. Trimming cost V 4 bases and J 10 bases; bases outside gene matches: 10. Germline values: CDR1 MNHEY, CDR2 SMNVEV (reference sequence). The CDR3 loop reads CASSSGARGNSPLHF. Written as DNA, the CDR3 is TGTGCCAGCAGTTCCGGCGCCAGGGGGAACTCACCCCTCCACTTT.

In this sample, this clone turned up a few times. This sequence joins TRBV11-2 and TRBJ1-1; unclear D gene. Between the trimmed V and J ends, which lost 4 bases and 1 base, there was a span of 10 bases. CDR1 is SGHAT, CDR2 FQNNGV, per germline. CDR3 length: 14 residues. Written as DNA, the CDR3 is TGTGCCAGCAGCTCGACGAACCAGAACACTGAAGCTTTCTTT. Protein product: CASSSTNQNTEAFF.